This T cell receptor beta chain was documented in a study of T cell responses to AZD1222 COVID-19 vaccine. The method was immunoSEQ multiplex PCR; TCRdb's version includes in-frame clones alone and lacks a portion of them. The data hold roughly 130,000 clones, with 90% to 95% observed a single time. Note on this clone: Its specificity is not known.

Some second doses came at about 4 weeks and others at about 12 weeks; these were pooled. Germline V gives CDR1 LGHNA, CDR2 YSLEER. The CDR3 covers 16 residues. V was pared by 2 bases and J by 0 bases, with 12 bases between. General study findings and limits: None of the repertoires were sampled until the peak T cell response had passed. Nearly half of spike-specific TCRs reportedly go after variant regions that carry no mutations.

This specimen was peripheral blood, taken 28 days after the second AZD1222 dose. This TCR was recovered from an adult who received the AZD1222 COVID-19 vaccine. The V and J genes are TRBV4-3 and TRBJ2-3; D possibly corresponds to TRBD2 (5 bases). The CDR3, as DNA: TGCGCCAGCAGCCAACAGACTGGGAGAAGCACAGATACGCAGTATTTT. Residues: CASSQQTGRSTDTQYF.